These 9 T cell receptor beta chains came from one sample sequenced in a study of cytomegalovirus exposure and HLA in healthy donors. Researchers ran the PCR with 60 Vbeta and 13 Jbeta primers. Repertoires were generated with immunoSEQ multiplex PCR, while TCRdb's copy carries only in-frame clones and drops some. The repertoire has around 190,000 clones, 81% of them found once; the top ten carry 3.4%. The sample consisted of PBMCs. The receptor source for this set is a man aged 35-49 years in good health and CMV-seropositive.

V is TRBV11-2 and J is TRBJ1-2; TRBD1 matches at 9 bases. The CDR3 loop spans 17 amino acids. Germline V CDR1 and CDR2: SGHAT, FQNNGV. V was clipped by 3 bases and J by 5 bases; unmatched bases: 13. The CDR3 region has the DNA TGTGCCAGCAGCTTGAAGACAGGGGGGGCCGCGGGATATGGCTACACCTTC. It codes for CASSLKTGGAAGYGYTF.

As regards this clone: The sample contains more than one DNA sequence encoding this CDR3. The rearrangement joins TRBV5-1 to TRBJ2-1, with 8 bases aligning to TRBD2. The CDR3 is made up of 14 amino acids. Germline V gene lookup returns CDR1 SGHRS and CDR2 YFSETQ. V lost 0 bases to trimming and J lost 7 bases; unmatched junction nucleotides: 3. The CDR3 DNA reads TGCGCCAGCAGCTTGGTGGGCGGGGGGAATGAGCAGTTCTTC. Translating gives CASSLVGGGNEQFF.

The chain joins TRBV14 to TRBJ1-1, with D tentatively TRBD1 (5 bases). This CDR3 comprises 15 residues. V lost 4 bases and J lost 3, with 15 bases in between. From germline, CDR1 is SGHDN and CDR2 FVKESK. CDR3 sequence: CASSPLTQGDTEAFF. The CDR3 bases are TGTGCCAGCAGCCCCCTGACCCAAGGGGACACTGAAGCTTTCTTT.

This chain links TRBV7-2 with TRBJ1-1, with TRBD1 as a possible D gene (6 bases). Trimming cost V 4 bases and J 3 bases, with 9 bases left between them. The germline CDR1 and CDR2 sequences are SGHTA and FQGNSA. This CDR3 is 13 amino acids long. The CDR3 is CASSSGHYTEAFF. CDR3 sequence (DNA): TGTGCCAGCAGCTCGGGACACTACACTGAAGCTTTCTTT. The full variable domain, completed using reference TRBV7-2 and TRBJ1-1, is GAGVSQSPSNKVTEKGKDVELRCDPISGHTALYWYRQSLGQGLEFLIYFQGNSAPDKSGLPSDRFSAERTGGSVSTLTIQRTQQEDSAVYLCASSSGHYTEAFFGQGTRLTVV.

The chain's CDR3 is CASRTGDGNQPQHF. The CDR3 nucleotides are TGTGCCAGCAGGACAGGGGACGGCAATCAGCCCCAGCATTTT. This sequence joins TRBV6-6 and TRBJ1-5; 8 nucleotides line up with TRBD1. CDR1 is MNHNY, CDR2 SVGAGI, per germline (reference sequence). V lost 6 bases, J lost 2 bases, and 3 bases stayed unmatched. The CDR3 contains 14 residues.

Points on this clone: The junction and the germline gene differ at one end; a read error may be behind it. This chain connects TRBV6-1 to TRBJ1-1; no reliable D call. The CDR3 is 12 residues long. Germline assignment: CDR1 MNHNS and CDR2 SASEGT. The DNA of the CDR3 is TGTGCCAGCAGTGAAAGTCCGATAAGAGTGATCTTT. Residues: CASSESPIRVIF.

The V and J genes are TRBV7-3 and TRBJ2-1, with D possibly TRBD2 on 7 matching bases. V lost 0 bases and J 11 bases, leaving 20 bases between the germline ends. Germline-derived CDR1 and CDR2 are SGHTA and FQGTGA. The CDR3 consists of 16 residues. CDR3 nucleotide sequence: TGTGCCAGCAGCTTAACGCGGGTGGCTGGGGGGGCGAAGCAGTTCTTC. It is translated as CASSLTRVAGGAKQFF. Looking up the rest from reference TRBV7-3 and TRBJ2-1 gives the full variable domain: GAGVSQTPSNKVTEKGKYVELRCDPISGHTALYWYRQSLGQGPEFLIYFQGTGAADDSGLPNDRFFAVRPEGSVSTLKIQRTERGDSAVYLCASSLTRVAGGAKQFFGPGTRLTVL.

V gene TRBV10-2 combines with J gene TRBJ2-1; a possible D gene is TRBD1 (7 bases). The CDR3 spans 13 residues. V dropped 6 bases and J dropped 8 bases, with 14 bases sitting between them. The germline V gene encodes CDR1 WSHSY and CDR2 SAAADI. CDR3 DNA: TGCGCCAGCAGGCCAGGGGGGACCGATGAGCAGTTCTTC. Translation: CASRPGGTDEQFF.

This rearrangement joins TRBV7-3 to TRBJ2-1; 8 bases match TRBD2. From germline, CDR1 is SGHTA and CDR2 FQGTGA. Trimming cost V 2 bases and J 3 bases; bases outside gene matches: 6. This CDR3 has 16 residues. The CDR3 nucleotides read TGTGCCAGCAGCTTATCGGCGGGGGGATTCTACAATGAGCAGTTCTTC. Translating gives CASSLSAGGFYNEQFF.